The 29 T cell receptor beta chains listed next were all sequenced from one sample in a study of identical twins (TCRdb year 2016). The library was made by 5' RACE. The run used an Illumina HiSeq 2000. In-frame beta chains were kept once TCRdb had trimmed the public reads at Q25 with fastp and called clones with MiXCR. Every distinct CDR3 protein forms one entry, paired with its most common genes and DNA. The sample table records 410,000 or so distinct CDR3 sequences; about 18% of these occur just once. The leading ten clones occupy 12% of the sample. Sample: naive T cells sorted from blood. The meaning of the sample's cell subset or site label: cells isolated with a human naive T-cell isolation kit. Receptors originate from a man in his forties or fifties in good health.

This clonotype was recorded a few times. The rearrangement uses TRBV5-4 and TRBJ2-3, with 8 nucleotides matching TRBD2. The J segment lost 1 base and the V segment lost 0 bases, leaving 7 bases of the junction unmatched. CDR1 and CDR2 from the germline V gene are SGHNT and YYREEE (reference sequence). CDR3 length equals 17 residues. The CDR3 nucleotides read TGTGCCAGCAGCTTGGCCCCTAGCGGGCGAGGCACAGATACGCAGTATTTT. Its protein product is CASSLAPSGRGTDTQYF. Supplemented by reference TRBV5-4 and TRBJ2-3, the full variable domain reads ETGVTQSPTHLIKTRGQQVTLRCSSQSGHNTVSWYQQALGQGPQFIFQYYREEENGRGNFPPRFSGLQFPNYSSELNVNALELDDSALYLCASSLAPSGRGTDTQYFGPGTRLTVL.

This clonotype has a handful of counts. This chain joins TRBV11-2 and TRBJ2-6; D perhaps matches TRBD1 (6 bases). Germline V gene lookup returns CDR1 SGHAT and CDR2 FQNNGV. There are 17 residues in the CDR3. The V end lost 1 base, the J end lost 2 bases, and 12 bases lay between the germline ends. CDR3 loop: CASSLVVGAPGANVLTF. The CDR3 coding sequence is TGTGCCAGCAGCTTAGTGGTGGGGGCCCCTGGGGCCAACGTCCTGACTTTC.

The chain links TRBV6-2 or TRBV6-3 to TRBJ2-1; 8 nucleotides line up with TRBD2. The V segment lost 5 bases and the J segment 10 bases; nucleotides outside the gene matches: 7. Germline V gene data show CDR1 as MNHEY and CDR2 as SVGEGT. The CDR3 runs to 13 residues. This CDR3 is CASSAGRVGEQFF. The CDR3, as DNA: TGTGCCAGCAGTGCCGGGAGGGTAGGCGAGCAGTTCTTC.

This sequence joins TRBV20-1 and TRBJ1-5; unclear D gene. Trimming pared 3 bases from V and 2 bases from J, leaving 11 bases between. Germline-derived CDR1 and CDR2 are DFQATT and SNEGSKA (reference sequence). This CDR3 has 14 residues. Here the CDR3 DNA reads TGCAGTGCTAGTACCGGGAACGGCAATCAGCCCCAGCATTTT. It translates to CSASTGNGNQPQHF.

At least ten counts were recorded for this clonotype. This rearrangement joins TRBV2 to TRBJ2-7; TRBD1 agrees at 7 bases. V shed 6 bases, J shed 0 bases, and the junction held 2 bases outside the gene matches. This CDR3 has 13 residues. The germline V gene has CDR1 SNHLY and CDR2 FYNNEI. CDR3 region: CASSDRASYEQYF. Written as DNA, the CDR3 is TGTGCCAGCAGCGACAGGGCCTCCTACGAGCAGTACTTC.

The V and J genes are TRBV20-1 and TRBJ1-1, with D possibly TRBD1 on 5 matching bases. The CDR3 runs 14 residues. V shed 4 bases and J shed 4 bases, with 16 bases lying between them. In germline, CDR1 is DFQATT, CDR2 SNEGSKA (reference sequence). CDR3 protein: CSAIPGTGGTEAFF. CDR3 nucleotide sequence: TGCAGTGCTATCCCCGGGACGGGGGGCACTGAAGCTTTCTTT.

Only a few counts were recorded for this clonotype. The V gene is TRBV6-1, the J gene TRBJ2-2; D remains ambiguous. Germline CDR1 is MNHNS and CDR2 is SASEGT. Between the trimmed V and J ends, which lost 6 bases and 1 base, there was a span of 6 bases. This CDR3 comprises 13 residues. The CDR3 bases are TGTGCCAGCAGGGGTGAGAACACCGGGGAGCTGTTTTTT. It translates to CASRGENTGELFF.

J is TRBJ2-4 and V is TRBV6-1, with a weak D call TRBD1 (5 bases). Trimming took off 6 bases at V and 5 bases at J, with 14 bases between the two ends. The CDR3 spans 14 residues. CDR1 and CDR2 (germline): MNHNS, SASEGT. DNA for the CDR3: TGTGCCAGCAGGCAGGGCCAGTCGGAAAACATTCAGTACTTC. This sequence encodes CASRQGQSENIQYF.

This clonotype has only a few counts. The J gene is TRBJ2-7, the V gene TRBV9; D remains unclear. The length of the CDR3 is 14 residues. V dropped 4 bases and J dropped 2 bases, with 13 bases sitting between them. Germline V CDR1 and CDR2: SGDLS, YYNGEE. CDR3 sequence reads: CASSPELRTYEQYF. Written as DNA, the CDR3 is TGTGCCAGCAGCCCCGAGTTGCGCACCTACGAGCAGTACTTC.

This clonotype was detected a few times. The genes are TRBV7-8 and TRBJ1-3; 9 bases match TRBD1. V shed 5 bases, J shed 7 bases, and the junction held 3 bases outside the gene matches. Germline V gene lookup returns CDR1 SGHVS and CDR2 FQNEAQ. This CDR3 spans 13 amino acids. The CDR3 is CASSRDRENTIYF. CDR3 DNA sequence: TGTGCCAGCAGCCGGGACAGGGAGAACACCATATATTTT.

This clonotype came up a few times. CDR3 loop: CSARDIRAGDTQYF. The CDR3 bases are TGCAGTGCTAGAGATATCAGGGCGGGAGATACGCAGTATTTT. V gene TRBV20-1 combines with J gene TRBJ2-3; D tentatively fits TRBD1 or TRBD2 (5 bases each). The germline V gene has CDR1 DFQATT and CDR2 SNEGSKA (reference sequence). This CDR3 spans 14 amino acids. V was pared by 0 bases and J by 5 bases, with 12 bases between.

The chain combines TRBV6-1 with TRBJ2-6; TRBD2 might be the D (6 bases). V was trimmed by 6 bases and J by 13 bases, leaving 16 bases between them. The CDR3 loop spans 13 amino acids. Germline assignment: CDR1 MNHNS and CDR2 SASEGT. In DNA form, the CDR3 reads TGTGCCAGCAGGGAATTGGGAGGATGGGTCCTGACTTTC. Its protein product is CASRELGGWVLTF.

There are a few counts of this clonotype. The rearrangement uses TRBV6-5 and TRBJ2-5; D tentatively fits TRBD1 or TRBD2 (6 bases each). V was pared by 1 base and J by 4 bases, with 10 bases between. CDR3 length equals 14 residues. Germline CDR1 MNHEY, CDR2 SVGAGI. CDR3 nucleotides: TGTGCCAGCAGTTACTTCAGGGGAGGAGAGACCCAGTACTTC. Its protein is CASSYFRGGETQYF.

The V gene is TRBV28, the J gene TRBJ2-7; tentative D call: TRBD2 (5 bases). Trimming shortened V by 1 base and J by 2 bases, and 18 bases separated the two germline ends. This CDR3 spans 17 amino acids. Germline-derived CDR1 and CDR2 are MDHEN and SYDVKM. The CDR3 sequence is CASSLFNIRGFAYEQYF. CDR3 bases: TGTGCCAGCAGTTTATTCAATATACGGGGTTTCGCCTACGAGCAGTACTTC.

CDR3 nucleotide sequence: TGTGCCAGCAGCCAAGATCTTACGAGTACAACTGAAGCTTTCTTT. Translated, it gives CASSQDLTSTTEAFF. This chain joins TRBV3-1 and TRBJ1-1; no reliable D call. The germline CDR1 and CDR2 sequences are LGHDT and YNNKEL (reference sequence). The V end was cut by 0 bases, the J end by 5 bases, with 13 bases between. The CDR3 runs to 15 residues. The full variable domain, completed using reference TRBV3-1 and TRBJ1-1, is DTAVSQTPKYLVTQMGNDKSIKCEQNLGHDTMYWYKQDSKKFLKIMFSYNNKELIINETVPNRFSPKSPDKAHLNLHINSLELGDSAVYFCASSQDLTSTTEAFFGQGTRLTVV.

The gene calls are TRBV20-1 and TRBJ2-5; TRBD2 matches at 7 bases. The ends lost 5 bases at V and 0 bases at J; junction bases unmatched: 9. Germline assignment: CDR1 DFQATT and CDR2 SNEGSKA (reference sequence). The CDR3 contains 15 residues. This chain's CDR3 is CSAGGTTYNQETQYF. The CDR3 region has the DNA TGCAGTGCTGGAGGGACTACATATAACCAAGAGACCCAGTACTTC.

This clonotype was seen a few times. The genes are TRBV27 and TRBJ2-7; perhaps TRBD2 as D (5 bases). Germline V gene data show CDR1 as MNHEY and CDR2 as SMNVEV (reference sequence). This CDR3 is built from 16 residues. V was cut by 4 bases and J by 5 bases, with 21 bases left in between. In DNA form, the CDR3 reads TGTGCCAGCAGTTCCAGCCGGGGAGCGCCGTCGGACGAGCAGTACTTC. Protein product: CASSSSRGAPSDEQYF.

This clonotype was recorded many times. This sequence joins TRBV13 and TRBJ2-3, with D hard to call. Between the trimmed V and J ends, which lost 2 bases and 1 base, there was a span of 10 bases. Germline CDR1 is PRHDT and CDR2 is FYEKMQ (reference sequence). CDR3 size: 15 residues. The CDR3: CASSLLEFGTDTQYF. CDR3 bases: TGTGCCAGCAGCTTACTAGAGTTTGGCACAGATACGCAGTATTTT.

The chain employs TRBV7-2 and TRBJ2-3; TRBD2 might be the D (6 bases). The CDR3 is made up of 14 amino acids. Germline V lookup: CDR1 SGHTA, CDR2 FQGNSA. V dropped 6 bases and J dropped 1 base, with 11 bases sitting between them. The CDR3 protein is CASSLATGTDTQYF. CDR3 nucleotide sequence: TGTGCCAGCAGTCTAGCGACGGGCACAGATACGCAGTATTTT.

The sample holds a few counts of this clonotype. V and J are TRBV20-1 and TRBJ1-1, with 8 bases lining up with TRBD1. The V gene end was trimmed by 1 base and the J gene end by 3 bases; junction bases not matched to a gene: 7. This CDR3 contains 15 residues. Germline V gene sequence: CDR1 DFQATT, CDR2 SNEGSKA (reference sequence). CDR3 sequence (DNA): TGCAGTGCTAGAGGCCAGGGGGCGCGTTACACTGAAGCTTTCTTT. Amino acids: CSARGQGARYTEAFF.

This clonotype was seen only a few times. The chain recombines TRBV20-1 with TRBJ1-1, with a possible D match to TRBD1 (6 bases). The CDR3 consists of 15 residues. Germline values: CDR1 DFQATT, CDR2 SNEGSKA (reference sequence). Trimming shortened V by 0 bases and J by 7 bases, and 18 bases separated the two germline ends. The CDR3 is CSARDGARGASEAFF. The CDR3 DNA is TGCAGTGCTAGAGATGGGGCCCGGGGGGCCAGTGAAGCTTTCTTT.

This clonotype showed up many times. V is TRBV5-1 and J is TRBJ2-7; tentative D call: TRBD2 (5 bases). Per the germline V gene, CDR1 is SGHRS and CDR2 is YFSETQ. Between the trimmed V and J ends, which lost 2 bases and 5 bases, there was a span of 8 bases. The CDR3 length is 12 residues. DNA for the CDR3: TGCGCCAGCAGCTTAACTAGTCACGAGCAGTACTTC. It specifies CASSLTSHEQYF.

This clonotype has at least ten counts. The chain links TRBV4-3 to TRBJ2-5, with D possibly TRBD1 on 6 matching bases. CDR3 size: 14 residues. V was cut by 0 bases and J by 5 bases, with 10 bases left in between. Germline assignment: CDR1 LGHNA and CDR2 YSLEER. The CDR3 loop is CASSQDPDSETQYF. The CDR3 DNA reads TGCGCCAGCAGCCAAGATCCGGACAGCGAGACCCAGTACTTC.

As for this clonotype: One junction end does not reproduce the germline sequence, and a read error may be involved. CDR3 sequence: CAIRDAGNEQFF. The CDR3 DNA reads TGTGCCATCCGTGACGCAGGCAATGAGCAGTTCTTC. The gene calls are TRBV10-3 and TRBJ2-1; D uncertain. Germline CDR1 ENHRY, CDR2 SYGVKD. This CDR3 is 12 amino acids long.

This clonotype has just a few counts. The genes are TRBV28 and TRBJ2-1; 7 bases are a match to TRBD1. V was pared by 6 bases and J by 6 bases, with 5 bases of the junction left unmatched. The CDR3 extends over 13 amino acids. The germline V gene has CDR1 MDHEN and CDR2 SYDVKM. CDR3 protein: CASRPTGSNEQFF. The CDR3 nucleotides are TGTGCCAGCAGACCGACAGGGTCCAATGAGCAGTTCTTC. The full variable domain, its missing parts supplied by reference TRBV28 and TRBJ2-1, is DVKVTQSSRYLVKRTGEKVFLECVQDMDHENMFWYRQDPGLGLRLIYFSYDVKMKEKGDIPEGYSVSREKKERFSLILESASTNQTSMYLCASRPTGSNEQFFGPGTRLTVL.

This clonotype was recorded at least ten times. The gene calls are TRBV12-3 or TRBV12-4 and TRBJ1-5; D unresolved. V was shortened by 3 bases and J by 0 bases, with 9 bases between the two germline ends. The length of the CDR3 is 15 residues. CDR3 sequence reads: CASSFWGNSNQPQHF. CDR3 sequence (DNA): TGTGCCAGCAGTTTTTGGGGAAATAGCAATCAGCCCCAGCATTTT.

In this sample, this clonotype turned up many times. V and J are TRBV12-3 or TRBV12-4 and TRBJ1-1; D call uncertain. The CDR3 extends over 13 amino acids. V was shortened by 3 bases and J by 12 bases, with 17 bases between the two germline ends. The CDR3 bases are TGTGCCAGCAGTTTGGGTAGGAGTTCCGAGCCTTTCTTT. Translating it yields CASSLGRSSEPFF.

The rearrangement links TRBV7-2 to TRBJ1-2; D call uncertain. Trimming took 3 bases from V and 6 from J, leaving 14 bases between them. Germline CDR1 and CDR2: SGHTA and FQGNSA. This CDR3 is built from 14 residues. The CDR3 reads CASSFHHPGNGYTF. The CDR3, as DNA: TGTGCCAGCAGCTTCCATCACCCAGGCAATGGCTACACCTTC.

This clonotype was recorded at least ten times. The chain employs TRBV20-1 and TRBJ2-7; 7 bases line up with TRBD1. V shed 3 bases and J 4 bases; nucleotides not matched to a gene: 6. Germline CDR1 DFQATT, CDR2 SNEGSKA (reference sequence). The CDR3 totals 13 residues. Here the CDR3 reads CSARAGGFYEQYF. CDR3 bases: TGCAGTGCTAGGGCAGGGGGTTTTTACGAGCAGTACTTC.